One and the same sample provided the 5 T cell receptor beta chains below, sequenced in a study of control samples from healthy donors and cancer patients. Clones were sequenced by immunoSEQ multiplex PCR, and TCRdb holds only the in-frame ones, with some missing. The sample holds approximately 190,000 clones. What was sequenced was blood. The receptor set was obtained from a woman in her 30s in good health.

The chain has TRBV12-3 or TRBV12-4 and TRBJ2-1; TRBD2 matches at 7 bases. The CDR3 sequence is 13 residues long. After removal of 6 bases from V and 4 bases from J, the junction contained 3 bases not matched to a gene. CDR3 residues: CASRWGGYNEQFF. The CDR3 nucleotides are TGTGCCAGCAGGTGGGGGGGTTACAATGAGCAGTTCTTC.

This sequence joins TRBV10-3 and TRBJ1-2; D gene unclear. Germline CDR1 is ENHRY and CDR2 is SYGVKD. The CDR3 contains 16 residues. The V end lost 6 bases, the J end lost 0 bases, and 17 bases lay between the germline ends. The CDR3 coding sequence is TGTGCCATCAGCCCCGCAGAGTCCCTGCCTAACTATGGCTACACCTTC. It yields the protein CAISPAESLPNYGYTF.

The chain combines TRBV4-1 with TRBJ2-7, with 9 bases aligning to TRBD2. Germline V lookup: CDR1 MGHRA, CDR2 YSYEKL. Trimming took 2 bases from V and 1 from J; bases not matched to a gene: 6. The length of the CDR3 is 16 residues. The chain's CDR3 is CASSQRPSGTSYEQYF. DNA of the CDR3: TGCGCCAGCAGCCAAAGGCCTAGCGGGACGTCCTACGAGCAGTACTTC.

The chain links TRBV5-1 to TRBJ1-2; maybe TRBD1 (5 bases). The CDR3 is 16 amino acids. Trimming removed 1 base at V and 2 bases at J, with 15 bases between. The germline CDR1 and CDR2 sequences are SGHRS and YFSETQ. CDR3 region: CASSLYGRQGNYGYTF. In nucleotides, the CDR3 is TGCGCCAGCAGCTTGTATGGCCGTCAGGGCAACTATGGCTACACCTTC.

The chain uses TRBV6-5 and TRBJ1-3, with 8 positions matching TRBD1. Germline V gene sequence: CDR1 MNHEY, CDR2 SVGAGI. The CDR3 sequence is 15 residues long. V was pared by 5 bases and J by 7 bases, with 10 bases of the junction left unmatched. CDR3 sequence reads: CASSIHPTGDNTIYF. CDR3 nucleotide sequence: TGTGCCAGCAGTATCCACCCGACAGGGGACAACACCATATATTTT.